This TCR beta chain comes out of a study of blood T cell repertoires in COVID-19. The overall study: Material from acute and convalescent COVID-19 was sourced from the United States, Italy and Spain.

Recovered participants had two consecutive negative NP/OP PCR tests, healthcare professional clearance, or symptom resolution. Per the germline V gene, CDR1 is MNHEY and CDR2 is SVGAGI. The CDR3 is 14 amino acids. Trimming cost V 11 bases and J 5 bases, with 21 bases left between them. The protocol was immunoSEQ multiplex PCR, while the TCRdb copy is restricted to in-frame clones and leaves out a portion. The sample shows over 250,000 clones, roughly 86% of them seen only once. This receptor was obtained from a woman in her twenties or thirties who had recovered from COVID-19. The genes are TRBV6-5 and TRBJ1-2; D perhaps matches TRBD1 (5 bases). The sequencing input was PBMCs or T cells enriched from blood (not recorded which). The CDR3 DNA reads TGTGCCGGAGGGCGGAGGGGAAAAGGGTATGGCTACACCTTC. It encodes CAGGRRGKGYGYTF.